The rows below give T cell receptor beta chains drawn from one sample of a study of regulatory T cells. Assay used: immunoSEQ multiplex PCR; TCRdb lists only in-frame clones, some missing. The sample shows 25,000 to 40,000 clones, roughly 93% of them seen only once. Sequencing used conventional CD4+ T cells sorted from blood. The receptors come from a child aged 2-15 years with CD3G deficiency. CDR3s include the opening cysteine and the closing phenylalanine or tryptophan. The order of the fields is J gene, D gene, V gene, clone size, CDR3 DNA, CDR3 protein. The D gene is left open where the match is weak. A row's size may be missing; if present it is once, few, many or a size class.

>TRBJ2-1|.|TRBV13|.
TGTGCCAGCAGCTTAGCGGGACGTATCAATGAGCAGTTCTTC
CASSLAGRINEQFF
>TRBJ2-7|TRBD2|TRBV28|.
TGTGCCAGCAGTTTGAGTAGCGGGGCCTACGAGCAGTACTTC
CASSLSSGAYEQYF
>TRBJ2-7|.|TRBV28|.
TGTGCCAGCAGAAGGGCGGGCCTAGTAGCGTACGAGCAGTACTTC
CASRRAGLVAYEQYF
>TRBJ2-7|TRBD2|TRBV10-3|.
TGTGCCACGGGACTAGCGGGCCACGAGCAGTACTTC
CATGLAGHEQYF
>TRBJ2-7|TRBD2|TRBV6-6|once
TGTGCCAGCAGTTACGGGGGACTAGTTAACTACGAGCAGTACTTC
CASSYGGLVNYEQYF
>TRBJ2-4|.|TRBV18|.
TGTGCCAGCTCACAGGGGGCCAAAAACATTCAGTACTTC
CASSQGAKNIQYF
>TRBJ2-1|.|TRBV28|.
TGTGCCAGCAGCACAAGCGGGCTCTCCTACAATGAGCAGTTCTTC
CASSTSGLSYNEQFF
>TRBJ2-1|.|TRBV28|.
TGTGCCAGCAGTTCAAACCGGGACCCGTACAATGAGCAGTTCTTC
CASSSNRDPYNEQFF
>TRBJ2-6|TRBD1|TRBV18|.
TGTGCCAGCTCACCACGTAGGGGGCCAATCTCTGGGGCCAACGTCCTGACTTTC
CASSPRRGPISGANVLTF
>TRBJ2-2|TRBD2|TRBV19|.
TGTGCCAGTAGTATGAGGACTAGCGGGAGTACCGGGGAGCTGTTTTTT
CASSMRTSGSTGELFF
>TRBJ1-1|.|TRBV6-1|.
TGTGCCAGCACACGGAGTTTGAACACTGAAGCTTTCTTT
CASTRSLNTEAFF
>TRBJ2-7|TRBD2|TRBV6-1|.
TGTGCCAGCAACCTAGCGGGAGTATACGAGCAGTACTTC
CASNLAGVYEQYF
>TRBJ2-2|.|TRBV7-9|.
TGTGCCAGCAGCTTATGGGGAGACACCGGGGAGCTGTTTTTT
CASSLWGDTGELFF
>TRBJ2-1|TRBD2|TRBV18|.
TGTGCCAGCTCATCCCGGGGACTAGCGGAGCAGTTCTTC
CASSSRGLAEQFF
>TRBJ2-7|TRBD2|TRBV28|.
TGTGCCAGCAGTTTAGGGGGGGGTTTACTCTCCTACGAGCAGTACTTC
CASSLGGGLLSYEQYF
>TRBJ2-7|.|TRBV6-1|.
TGTGCCAGCAGTGGAGGGGGCTCCTACGAGCAGTACTTC
CASSGGGSYEQYF
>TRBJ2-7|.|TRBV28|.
TGTGCCAGCAGTACCTATGGCAACCTTAAAGGCGAGCAGTACTTC
CASSTYGNLKGEQYF
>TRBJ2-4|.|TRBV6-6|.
TGTGCCAGTGGGTATGAGAACGGGAAAAACATTCAGTACTTC
CASGYENGKNIQYF
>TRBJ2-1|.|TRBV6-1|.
TGTGCCAGCAGCCGCGGTTACTACAATGAGCAGTTCTTC
CASSRGYYNEQFF
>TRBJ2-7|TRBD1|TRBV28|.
TGTGCCAGCAGCCCAGGGGGCATGAATACCTACGAGCAGTACTTC
CASSPGGMNTYEQYF
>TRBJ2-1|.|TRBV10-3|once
TGTGCCATCAGTGCTCGGAGTACCTACAATGAGCAGTTCTTC
CAISARSTYNEQFF
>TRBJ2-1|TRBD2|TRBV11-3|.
TGTGCCAGCAGTTTTTATGGAAGCGGGAGAGCGAATGAGCAGTTCTTC
CASSFYGSGRANEQFF
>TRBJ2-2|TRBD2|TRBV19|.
TGTGCCAGCCGCCGAGGGGAGGGCGACACCGGGGAGCTGTTTTTT
CASRRGEGDTGELFF
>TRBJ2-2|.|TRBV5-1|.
TGCGCCAGCAGCCCGGGAAACAGGGAGTCCGGGGAGCTGTTTTTT
CASSPGNRESGELFF
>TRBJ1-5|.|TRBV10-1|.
TGCGCCAACCTCTTTTTCCAGGGTAGCAATCAGCCCCAGCATTTT
CANLFFQGSNQPQHF
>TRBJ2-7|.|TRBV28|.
TGTGCCAGCAGTTTTTCAACACAGGAGCAGTACTTC
CASSFSTQEQYF
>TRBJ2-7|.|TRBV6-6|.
TGTGCCAGCAGTTACTCGTACACATCCTACGAGCAGTACTTC
CASSYSYTSYEQYF
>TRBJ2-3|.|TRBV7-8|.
TGTGCCAGCAGCTTGTTCACAGATACGCAGTATTTT
CASSLFTDTQYF
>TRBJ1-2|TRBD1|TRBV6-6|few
TGTGCCACGTACAGGGGACCTTCTTATGGCTACACCTTC
CATYRGPSYGYTF
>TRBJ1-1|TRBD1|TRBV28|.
TGTGCCACAGCAGGGGGCGGACGGACTGAAGCTTTCTTT
CATAGGGRTEAFF
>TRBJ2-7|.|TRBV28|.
TGTGCCAGCAGTTTAGGGGGGGCAGGGGTGTTTGGCTCCTACGAGCAGTACTTC
CASSLGGAGVFGSYEQYF
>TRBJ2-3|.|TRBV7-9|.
TGTGCCAGCAGCTTAGCAAGGGGCACAGATACGCAGTATTTT
CASSLARGTDTQYF
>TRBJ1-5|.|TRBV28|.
TGTGCCAGCTCGAACCGGGCCGCGAAACTTGACCAGCCCCAGCATTTT
CASSNRAAKLDQPQHF
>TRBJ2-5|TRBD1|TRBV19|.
TGTGCCAGTAGTCCTCGGGGGACAGGGGAAGAGACCCAGTACTTC
CASSPRGTGEETQYF
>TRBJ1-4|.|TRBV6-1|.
TGTGCCAGCAGTGAACCCGCAACTAATGAAAAACTGTTTTTT
CASSEPATNEKLFF
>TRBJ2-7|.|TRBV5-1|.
TGCGCCAGCAGCTTCGGCGGCAGGGAGCACGAGCAGTACTTC
CASSFGGREHEQYF
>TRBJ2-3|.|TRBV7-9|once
TGTGCCAGCAGCGCCCTCACAGATACGCAGTATTTT
CASSALTDTQYF
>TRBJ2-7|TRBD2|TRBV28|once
TGTGCCAGCTGTTCGGGAGGGTCACACTACGAGCAGTACTTC
CASCSGGSHYEQYF
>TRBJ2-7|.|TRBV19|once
TGTGCCAGTAGTACTCCCTTCGGGCGGCAGTACTTC
CASSTPFGRQYF
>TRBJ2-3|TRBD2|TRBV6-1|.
TGTGCCAGCAGTGTACGACTAGCGGGAGGTCCAGATACGCAGTATTTT
CASSVRLAGGPDTQYF
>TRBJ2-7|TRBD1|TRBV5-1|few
TGCGCCAGCAGCTTGTTTCCAGGGGGAAGCTACGAGCAGTACTTC
CASSLFPGGSYEQYF
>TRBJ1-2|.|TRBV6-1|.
TGTGCCAGCAGTCTCTCAACAAGAGATGGCTACACCTTC
CASSLSTRDGYTF
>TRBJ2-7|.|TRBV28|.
TGTGACAGCAGCCAGGAGGAGCCTAGCTGCGAGCAGTACTTC
CDSSQEEPSCEQYF
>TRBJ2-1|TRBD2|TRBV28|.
TGTGCCACCCGGGGGGGGCGCTTGACCGATGAGCAGTTCTTC
CATRGGRLTDEQFF
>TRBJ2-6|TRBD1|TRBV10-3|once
TGTGCCATCAGAGGGACAGGGGGAACGGGGGCCAACGTCCTGACTTTC
CAIRGTGGTGANVLTF